Below, 30 T cell receptor beta chains from the same sample are listed, as sequenced in a study of T-cell memory formation after mild COVID-19. Each CDR3 protein is one row after TCRdb ran MiXCR on the 5' RACE reads. This table holds roughly 350,000 distinct CDR3 sequences, around 28% found once. Material: PBMCs or a T cell subset sorted from them (not recorded which). These receptors all stem from an adult woman who had mild COVID-19 (a few samples of this study predate the infection). Cell type and time point are not known.

A note on this clonotype: No DNA is shown, since the ends of the CDR3 on it are uncertain; the CDR3 is the one TCRdb lists. The chain carries TRBV4-3 and TRBJ2-7; no check of the table's D call, TRBD1, against the DNA was made. With termini counted, the CDR3 has 15 amino acids. The germline V gene encodes CDR1 LGHNA and CDR2 YSLEER. The CDR3 sequence is CASSQAVGQGNLGYF.

This clonotype was seen a few times. The CDR3 loop is CSVFLEETQYF. CDR3 bases: TGCAGCGTTTTTTTAGAAGAGACCCAGTACTTC. The V and J genes are TRBV29-1 and TRBJ2-5; D unresolved. Trimming shortened V by 5 bases and J by 3 bases, and 7 bases separated the two germline ends. CDR1 and CDR2 (germline): SQVTM, ANQGSEA. The CDR3 spans 11 residues.

J is TRBJ2-7 and V is TRBV13, with unresolved D. The CDR3 contains 13 residues. Germline CDR1 PRHDT, CDR2 FYEKMQ (reference sequence). Trimming took 6 bases from V and 9 from J, leaving 18 bases between them. In DNA, the CDR3 is TGTGCCAGCAGACATACCGCTGGATCGGTGCAGTACTTC. Amino acid sequence: CASRHTAGSVQYF.

This chain connects TRBV30 to TRBJ1-2; no clear D. With 2 bases removed from V and 6 bases from J, the gap between germline ends came to 13 bases. The CDR3 sequence is 13 residues long. Germline CDR1 reads GTSNPN; CDR2 reads SVGIG (reference sequence). CDR3 sequence reads: CAWSPRTAHGYTF. Here the CDR3 DNA reads TGTGCCTGGAGTCCGAGGACGGCCCATGGCTACACCTTC. Based on the CDR3 plus reference TRBV30 and TRBJ1-2, the full variable domain is SQTIHQWPATLVQPVGSPLSLECTVEGTSNPNLYWYRQAAGRGLQLLFYSVGIGQISSEVPQNLSASRPQDRQFILSSKKLLLSDSGFYLCAWSPRTAHGYTFGSGTRLTVV.

V usage is TRBV7-3 and J usage is TRBJ2-3, with 8 bases matching TRBD1. Germline trimming cut 1 base from V and 4 bases from J; bases unmatched to any gene: 16. The CDR3 sequence is 19 residues long. Germline CDR1 SGHTA, CDR2 FQGTGA. CDR3 sequence (DNA): TGTGCCAGCAGCTTAATGCCCTCGGTGCAGGGGGCTTTCGCAGATACGCAGTATTTT. As protein: CASSLMPSVQGAFADTQYF.

This clonotype appeared a few times. The chain has TRBV19 and TRBJ2-7; 11 nucleotides line up with TRBD2. CDR1 is LNHDA, CDR2 SQIVND, per germline (reference sequence). The V segment lost 4 bases and the J segment 1 base; nucleotides outside the gene matches: 6. CDR3 length: 16 residues. As DNA, the CDR3 is TGTGCCAGTAGTACCGGGACTAGCGGACGGTCCTACGAGCAGTACTTC. Translating it yields CASSTGTSGRSYEQYF.

This rearrangement joins TRBV2 to TRBJ2-2; 10 nucleotides agree with TRBD1. The CDR3 covers 15 residues. V trimming: 6 bases; J trimming: 4 bases; junction bases outside the gene matches: 5. Germline V gives CDR1 SNHLY, CDR2 FYNNEI. The CDR3: CASRDRGRLTGELFF. The CDR3 coding sequence is TGTGCCAGCAGAGACAGGGGGCGACTCACCGGGGAGCTGTTTTTT.

The gene calls are TRBV5-1 and TRBJ1-2, with TRBD1 matching over 8 bases. This CDR3 is 16 amino acids long. J was trimmed by 2 bases and V by 4 bases; bases with no gene match: 10. In germline, CDR1 is SGHRS, CDR2 YFSETQ. The CDR3 sequence is CASSESGTGYNYGYTF. DNA for the CDR3: TGCGCCAGCAGCGAGAGCGGGACAGGTTACAACTATGGCTACACCTTC. Together with reference TRBV5-1 and TRBJ1-2, the CDR3 gives the full variable domain: KAGVTQTPRYLIKTRGQQVTLSCSPISGHRSVSWYQQTPGQGLQFLFEYFSETQRNKGNFPGRFSGRQFSNSRSEMNVSTLELGDSALYLCASSESGTGYNYGYTFGSGTRLTVV.

This clonotype has a handful of counts. This sequence joins TRBV4-1 and TRBJ2-7; 7 bases align to TRBD1. Germline CDR1 MGHRA, CDR2 YSYEKL. This CDR3 spans 15 amino acids. Trimming took 3 bases from V and 3 from J; bases not matched to a gene: 8. DNA for the CDR3: TGCGCCAGCAGCCAGTTACAGGGGCTGAGCTACGAGCAGTACTTC. It yields the protein CASSQLQGLSYEQYF.

The V gene is TRBV5-1, the J gene TRBJ2-1; 9 positions agree with TRBD2. V lost 0 bases to trimming and J lost 5 bases; unmatched junction nucleotides: 6. The CDR3 is 16 residues long. The V gene's germline CDR1 is SGHRS and CDR2 YFSETQ. CDR3 coding DNA: TGCGCCAGCAGCTTGGTGAATCTAGCGGGGAACAATGAGCAGTTCTTC. Its translation: CASSLVNLAGNNEQFF.

This clonotype turned up a few times. The CDR3 DNA reads TGTGCCAGCAGCCAAGCCGGACATAATGAAAAACTGTTTTTT. This sequence encodes CASSQAGHNEKLFF. The V gene is TRBV3-1, the J gene TRBJ1-4; D is perhaps TRBD1 (5 bases). CDR1 is LGHDT and CDR2 is YNNKEL in the germline V gene (reference sequence). The CDR3 totals 14 residues. V lost 1 base and J 4 bases, leaving 7 bases between the germline ends.

This clonotype was found a few times. This chain uses TRBV24-1 with TRBJ2-1; TRBD1 or TRBD2 may be the D gene (5 bases each). V lost 5 bases and J 10 bases, leaving 14 bases between the germline ends. The CDR3 covers 13 residues. Germline V gives CDR1 KGHDR, CDR2 SFDVKD. The CDR3: CATSGTRGWEQFF. DNA of the CDR3: TGTGCCACCAGTGGGACGAGGGGATGGGAGCAGTTCTTC.

This chain uses TRBV5-1 with TRBJ1-2; perhaps TRBD1 as D (6 bases). Trimming took 3 bases from V and 6 from J, leaving 21 bases between them. The CDR3 consists of 16 residues. Germline loops: CDR1 SGHRS, CDR2 YFSETQ. CDR3 in amino acids: CASSWPEGGLSDGYTF. The DNA of the CDR3 is TGCGCCAGCAGCTGGCCCGAGGGGGGGCTATCGGATGGCTACACCTTC. The full variable domain, completed using reference TRBV5-1 and TRBJ1-2, is KAGVTQTPRYLIKTRGQQVTLSCSPISGHRSVSWYQQTPGQGLQFLFEYFSETQRNKGNFPGRFSGRQFSNSRSEMNVSTLELGDSALYLCASSWPEGGLSDGYTFGSGTRLTVV.

The chain carries TRBV6-6 and TRBJ2-7; D remains ambiguous. The CDR3 loop spans 11 amino acids. Germline lookup yields CDR1 MNHNY and CDR2 SVGAGI (reference sequence). The V and J ends lost 7 bases and 5 bases respectively, with 9 bases between them. The CDR3 DNA reads TGTGCCAGCAAGCTAGGCGACGAGCAGTACTTC. Its translation: CASKLGDEQYF.

A few counts support this clonotype. The chain employs TRBV14 and TRBJ2-3, with 8 nucleotides matching TRBD2. CDR3 length: 17 residues. Per germline, CDR1 SGHDN and CDR2 FVKESK. V shed 4 bases, J shed 0 bases, and the junction held 9 bases outside the gene matches. The CDR3 nucleotides are TGTGCCAGCAGCCCGAGGAGAGCGGGAGAAAGCACAGATACGCAGTATTTT. This translates into CASSPRRAGESTDTQYF. The variable domain in full, with the rest retrieved from reference TRBV14 and TRBJ2-3, is EAGVTQFPSHSVIEKGQTVTLRCDPISGHDNLYWYRRVMGKEIKFLLHFVKESKQDESGMPNNRFLAERTGGTYSTLKVQPAELEDSGVYFCASSPRRAGESTDTQYFGPGTRLTVL.

This clonotype was detected only a few times. This chain joins TRBV7-8 and TRBJ2-1; 11 bases map to TRBD2. The CDR3 sequence is 17 residues long. Germline-derived CDR1 and CDR2 are SGHVS and FQNEAQ. V shed 0 bases, J shed 6 bases, and the junction held 7 bases outside the gene matches. CDR3 amino acids: CASSLARLAGRFNEQFF. In DNA form, the CDR3 reads TGTGCCAGCAGCTTAGCGCGACTAGCGGGGAGATTCAATGAGCAGTTCTTC.

This clonotype was seen more than once but under ten times. A much larger clone lies one base from this, so it may be a read error. This rearrangement joins TRBV5-4 to TRBJ2-1; D call uncertain. The germline V gene has CDR1 SGHNT and CDR2 YYREEE (reference sequence). The CDR3 is 12 amino acids. Here the CDR3 reads CASSFHYTEQFF. Written as DNA, the CDR3 is TGTGCCAGCAGCTTTCACTACACTGAGCAGTTCTTC.

This sequence joins TRBV27 and TRBJ2-1; 14 bases match TRBD2. V shed 5 bases, J shed 12 bases, and the junction held 6 bases outside the gene matches. In germline, CDR1 is MNHEY, CDR2 SMNVEV (reference sequence). There are 14 residues in the CDR3. The CDR3 reads CASSPGTSGSGQFF. The CDR3, as DNA: TGTGCCAGCAGTCCAGGGACTAGCGGGAGCGGGCAGTTCTTC.

This clonotype has only a few counts. The chain is built from TRBV29-1 and TRBJ2-1, with D possibly matching TRBD2 (7 bases). The length of the CDR3 is 12 residues. V lost 3 bases to trimming and J lost 6 bases, with 9 bases between them. Germline V CDR1 and CDR2: SQVTM, ANQGSEA. CDR3 protein: CSVDRGGNEQFF. Here the CDR3 DNA reads TGCAGCGTTGATAGGGGGGGCAATGAGCAGTTCTTC.

The chain joins TRBV15 to TRBJ1-2, with 10 bases fitting TRBD1. CDR1 and CDR2 (germline): LNHNV, YYDKDF (reference sequence). CDR3 size: 16 residues. Losses at the gene ends were 0 bases for V and 5 bases for J; bases not matched to a gene: 6. Here the CDR3 DNA reads TGTGCCACCAGCAGAGATCCGGACAGGGGGAGATATGGCTACACCTTC. Amino acid sequence: CATSRDPDRGRYGYTF.

This clonotype has just one count. This chain uses TRBV19 with TRBJ2-3; TRBD2 aligns across 7 bases. Germline V lookup: CDR1 LNHDA, CDR2 SQIVND (reference sequence). Trimming removed 7 bases from V and 4 bases from J; junction bases left unmatched: 14. The CDR3 consists of 16 residues. CDR3 coding DNA: TGTGCCAGTAAAACTCGGAGCGGGAACGGGGCAGATACGCAGTATTTT. Translating it yields CASKTRSGNGADTQYF.

The CDR3 DNA sequence: TGTGCCAGCAGCCCCGGGACACGGATAGGGACCCAGTACTTC. Translated: CASSPGTRIGTQYF. The chain joins TRBV7-3 to TRBJ2-5, with a possible D match to TRBD1 (6 bases). Trimming removed 5 bases from V and 7 bases from J, with 17 bases in between. The CDR3 runs 14 residues. Per the germline V gene, CDR1 is SGHTA and CDR2 is FQGTGA.

By share of the sample, this clonotype is medium-sized. V gene TRBV5-1 combines with J gene TRBJ2-5, with D unclear. With 1 base removed from V and 5 bases from J, the gap between germline ends came to 12 bases. In germline, CDR1 is SGHRS, CDR2 YFSETQ. CDR3 length equals 14 residues. This chain's CDR3 is CASSLFIYEETQYF. CDR3 nucleotides: TGCGCCAGCAGCTTGTTCATCTACGAGGAGACCCAGTACTTC.

CDR3 protein: CASSKPRRATNTEAFF. CDR3 sequence (DNA): TGTGCCAGCAGCAAACCCCGTAGGGCCACGAACACTGAAGCTTTCTTT. The V gene is TRBV21-1, the J gene TRBJ1-1. TRBV21-1 is recorded as a pseudogene. CDR3 length: 16 residues.

This clonotype came up once. CDR3 region: CSASGTGGRGDEQYF. As DNA, the CDR3 is TGCAGTGCCAGCGGGACAGGGGGACGTGGGGACGAGCAGTACTTC. This sequence joins TRBV20-1 and TRBJ2-7; 11 nucleotides line up with TRBD1. The length of the CDR3 is 15 residues. Germline-derived CDR1 and CDR2 are DFQATT and SNEGSKA (reference sequence). V gave up 6 bases and J gave up 5 bases; unmatched junction bases: 12.

This clonotype has only a few counts. This chain uses TRBV6-6 with TRBJ1-2; D might be TRBD1 (5 bases). The germline V gene has CDR1 MNHNY and CDR2 SVGAGI (reference sequence). The CDR3 has 15 residues. The ends were cut back, 5 bases at V and 4 bases at J, with 17 bases in the middle. The DNA of the CDR3 is TGTGCCAGCAGTCCGACCCCTGGGGCTAGCTATGGCTACACCTTC. It specifies CASSPTPGASYGYTF.

The genes are TRBV24-1 and TRBJ2-2, with D hard to call. The CDR3 is 15 residues long. Deletions cut 5 bases from V and 2 bases from J, with 11 bases between. Germline CDR1 is KGHDR and CDR2 is SFDVKD. DNA of the CDR3: TGTGCCACCAGTGGATCTGGGTCTAACACCGGGGAGCTGTTTTTT. It codes for CATSGSGSNTGELFF.

This clonotype was seen only a few times. This chain uses TRBV7-9 with TRBJ2-7; 10 nucleotides match TRBD2. Germline V gives CDR1 SEHNR, CDR2 FQNEAQ (reference sequence). With 5 bases clipped from V and 3 bases from J, the junction kept 10 bases outside the gene matches. The CDR3 is 16 residues long. CDR3 protein: CASSPRTSGTHYEQYF. The CDR3 DNA follows: TGTGCCAGCAGCCCGCGGACTAGCGGAACGCACTACGAGCAGTACTTC. Variable domain in full (rest from reference TRBV7-9 and TRBJ2-7): DTGVSQNPRHKITKRGQNVTFRCDPISEHNRLYWYRQTLGQGPEFLTYFQNEAQLEKSRLLSDRFSAERPKGSFSTLEIQRTEQGDSAMYLCASSPRTSGTHYEQYFGPGTRLTVT.

The J gene is TRBJ1-2, the V gene TRBV29-1, with D possibly matching TRBD1 (5 bases). This CDR3 contains 13 residues. Trimming removed 5 bases from V and 3 bases from J, with 13 bases in between. Per germline, CDR1 SQVTM and CDR2 ANQGSEA. The chain's CDR3 is CSVNKGTDYGYTF. CDR3 sequence (DNA): TGCAGCGTTAACAAGGGGACGGACTATGGCTACACCTTC. Supplemented by reference TRBV29-1 and TRBJ1-2, the full variable domain reads SAVISQKPSRDICQRGTSLTIQCQVDSQVTMMFWYRQQPGQSLTLIATANQGSEATYESGFVIDKFPISRPNLTFSTLTVSNMSPEDSSIYLCSVNKGTDYGYTFGSGTRLTVV.

This clonotype was counted between two and nine times. This chain links TRBV5-1 with TRBJ2-1, with 7 nucleotides matching TRBD1. Germline V lookup: CDR1 SGHRS, CDR2 YFSETQ. This CDR3 region has 14 residues. The junction had 7 bases not matched to a gene; V was cut back by 7 bases and J by 3 bases. CDR3 nucleotides: TGCGCCAGCTCGGGTACAGGGGTCTACAATGAGCAGTTCTTC. Amino acid sequence: CASSGTGVYNEQFF.